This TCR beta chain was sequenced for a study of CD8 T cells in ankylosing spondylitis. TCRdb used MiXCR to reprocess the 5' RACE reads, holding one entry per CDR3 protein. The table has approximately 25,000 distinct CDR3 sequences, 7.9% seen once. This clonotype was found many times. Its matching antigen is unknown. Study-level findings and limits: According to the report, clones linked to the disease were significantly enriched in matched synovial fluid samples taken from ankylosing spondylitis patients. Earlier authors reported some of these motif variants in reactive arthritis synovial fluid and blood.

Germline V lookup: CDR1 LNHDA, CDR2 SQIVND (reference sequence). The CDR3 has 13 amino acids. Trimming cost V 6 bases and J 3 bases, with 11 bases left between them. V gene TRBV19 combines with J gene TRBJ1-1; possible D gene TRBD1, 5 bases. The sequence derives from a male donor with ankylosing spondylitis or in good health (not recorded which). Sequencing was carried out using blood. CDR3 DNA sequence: TGTGCCAGTAGCCCTCAAGGGGACACTGAAGCTTTCTTT. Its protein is CASSPQGDTEAFF.